The 24 T cell receptor beta chains reported below all come from one sample, sequenced in a study of T cells in Graves' hyperthyroidism and ophthalmopathy. Researchers took RNA transcripts and amplified the TCR beta CDR3 regions from them. The HTBI set primed first-round TCR CDR3 RT-PCR. MiXCR, run by TCRdb on the multiplex PCR reads, gives a single entry per CDR3 protein. The repertoire includes 560,000 or so distinct CDR3 sequences, less than 20% of them detected once, and about 45% sits in the top ten. The sequenced sample consisted of blood. Source of these receptors: a man aged 35-49 years with Graves' ophthalmopathy.

The J gene is TRBJ2-5, the V gene TRBV19; D ambiguous. V was cut by 6 bases and J by 1 base, with 9 bases left in between. The CDR3 consists of 13 residues. Germline V CDR1 and CDR2: LNHDA, SQIVND (reference sequence). The CDR3 spells CASSGSSQETQYF. The DNA for the CDR3 is TGTGCCAGTAGCGGCAGCTCCCAAGAGACCCAGTACTTC.

As concerns this clonotype: A much larger clone lies a single base off, so this may be a read error. The chain employs TRBV12-3 or TRBV12-4 and TRBJ1-6; 7 nucleotides agree with TRBD1. Trimming took 3 bases from V and 9 from J; bases not matched to a gene: 5. This CDR3 comprises 14 residues. CDR3 bases: TGTGCCAGCAGTTTCCGACAGGGTAGTTCACCCCTCCACTTT. Translating gives CASSFRQGSSPLHF.

This clonotype appeared a few times. This rearrangement joins TRBV6-2 or TRBV6-3 to TRBJ2-1, with D possibly TRBD1 on 5 matching bases. The ends were cut back, 8 bases at V and 7 bases at J, with 15 bases in the middle. Germline loops: CDR1 MNHEY, CDR2 SVGEGT. CDR3 size: 13 residues. The CDR3 here is CASRKAGYNEQFF. For the CDR3, the DNA is TGTGCCAGCCGGAAGGCAGGGTATAATGAGCAGTTCTTC.

This clonotype was found a few times. The chain carries TRBV27 and TRBJ1-5; D not certain. Germline CDR1 and CDR2: MNHEY and SMNVEV (reference sequence). The CDR3 sequence is 16 residues long. Trimming removed 1 base at V and 0 bases at J, with 10 bases between. The CDR3 bases are TGTGCCAGCAGTTTATATGGCAGCTATAGCAATCAGCCCCAGCATTTT. Amino acids: CASSLYGSYSNQPQHF.

The sample holds a few counts of this clonotype. The chain carries TRBV30 and TRBJ2-1; 8 bases are shared with TRBD2. There are 15 residues in the CDR3. In germline, CDR1 is GTSNPN, CDR2 SVGIG (reference sequence). J gave up 3 bases and V 0 bases, and 4 bases lay outside the gene matches. The CDR3 region is CAWSVTGRVYNEQFF. CDR3 DNA: TGTGCCTGGAGTGTTACCGGGAGGGTCTACAATGAGCAGTTCTTC.

A few counts support this clonotype. CDR3 coding DNA: TGTGCCATCAGTGAGTCGCGGGGGGCGACCTACAATGAGCAGTTCTTC. This gives the protein CAISESRGATYNEQFF. The V call is TRBV10-3, the J call TRBJ2-1; the match to TRBD2 covers 8 bases. Trimming at V came to 0 bases and at J to 2 bases, leaving 3 bases not matched to a gene. CDR1 and CDR2 from the germline V gene are ENHRY and SYGVKD. CDR3 length: 16 residues.

The table lists this clonotype with a few counts. The V gene is TRBV6-2 or TRBV6-3, the J gene TRBJ1-1, with 8 bases identical to TRBD1. Germline V gene sequence: CDR1 MNHEY, CDR2 SVGEGT. With V trimmed by 6 bases and J by 1 base, 13 bases remained unmatched. The CDR3 contains 17 residues. The CDR3 region is CASRRGAGGSWNTEAFF. The CDR3 region has the DNA TGTGCCAGCAGGAGGGGGGCAGGGGGCTCTTGGAACACTGAAGCTTTCTTT.

The chain combines TRBV6-1 with TRBJ2-5, with D perhaps being TRBD1 or TRBD2 (5 bases each). The CDR3 length is 14 residues. The germline gives CDR1 MNHNS, CDR2 SASEGT. V was pared by 5 bases and J by 1 base, with 11 bases between. The CDR3 loop is CASSWDRLQETQYF. DNA for the CDR3: TGTGCCAGCAGTTGGGACCGTCTCCAAGAGACCCAGTACTTC.

This chain joins TRBV29-1 and TRBJ2-7, with D possibly TRBD1 on 5 matching bases. Germline V gene sequence: CDR1 SQVTM, CDR2 ANQGSEA. The V end was cut by 5 bases, the J end by 3 bases, with 11 bases between. This CDR3 has 12 amino acids. The CDR3 reads CSVLQGNYEQYF. Here the CDR3 DNA reads TGCAGCGTTCTTCAGGGAAACTACGAGCAGTACTTC.

The table lists this clonotype with many counts. V gene TRBV18 combines with J gene TRBJ1-1; tentative D call: TRBD1 (5 bases). CDR3 size: 16 residues. Trimming cost V 3 bases and J 0 bases, with 14 bases left between them. From germline, CDR1 is KGHSH and CDR2 LQKENI. The CDR3 DNA reads TGTGCCAGCTCACCCGGGGGTAAGCGGATGAACACTGAAGCTTTCTTT. It codes for CASSPGGKRMNTEAFF.

The V gene is TRBV18, the J gene TRBJ2-7; weak D call: TRBD1 (5 bases). Germline V gene lookup returns CDR1 KGHSH and CDR2 LQKENI. This CDR3 has 14 amino acids. V shed 1 base and J shed 3 bases, with 10 bases lying between them. The CDR3 DNA reads TGTGCCAGCTCACCACAGGGGTCCGACTACGAGCAGTACTTC. It specifies CASSPQGSDYEQYF. Variable domain in full (rest from reference TRBV18 and TRBJ2-7): NAGVMQNPRHLVRRRGQEARLRCSPMKGHSHVYWYRQLPEEGLKFMVYLQKENIIDESGMPKERFSAEFPKEGPSILRIQQVVRGDSAAYFCASSPQGSDYEQYFGPGTRLTVT.

This clonotype was detected ten times or more. Sequence at one end of the junction differs from germline and may be a read error. The rearrangement links TRBV30 to TRBJ1-2; no clear D gene. The CDR3 runs to 12 residues. CDR1 GTSNPN and CDR2 SVGIG come from the germline V gene (reference sequence). CDR3 loop: CARSDTEYGYTF. As DNA, the CDR3 is TGTGCCCGGAGCGACACCGAGTATGGCTACACCTTC.

This clonotype has a handful of counts. V gene TRBV20-1 combines with J gene TRBJ2-4; D gene uncertain. Germline CDR1 DFQATT, CDR2 SNEGSKA (reference sequence). The CDR3 length is 15 residues. V lost 3 bases and J 0 bases, leaving 12 bases between the germline ends. The CDR3 nucleotides are TGCAGTGCTAGGAGTCGCTTTTTAGCCAAAAACATTCAGTACTTC. Translation gives CSARSRFLAKNIQYF.

This clonotype was found many times. The chain has TRBV6-2 or TRBV6-3 and TRBJ2-1, with 12 bases lining up with TRBD2. J was trimmed by 5 bases and V by 7 bases; bases with no gene match: 15. Germline-derived CDR1 and CDR2 are MNHEY and SVGEGT. This CDR3 has 18 residues. DNA for the CDR3: TGTGCCAGCACCGCCCCCCTAGCGGGAGGGATCACAGACAATGAGCAGTTCTTC. This sequence encodes CASTAPLAGGITDNEQFF.

J is TRBJ2-3 and V is TRBV9, with 7 bases identical to TRBD2. CDR1 and CDR2 (germline): SGDLS, YYNGEE. V gave up 2 bases and J gave up 1 base; unmatched junction bases: 10. This CDR3 comprises 17 residues. CDR3 coding DNA: TGTGCCAGCAGCGTCATCGGTGCGACTAGCCGCACAGATACGCAGTATTTT. Its translation is CASSVIGATSRTDTQYF.

This clonotype was recorded at least ten times. V usage is TRBV2 and J usage is TRBJ2-1, with D tentatively TRBD2 (5 bases). The CDR3 consists of 12 residues. V lost 6 bases and J 8 bases, leaving 11 bases between the germline ends. From germline, CDR1 is SNHLY and CDR2 FYNNEI. CDR3 protein: CASSERSDEQFF. The CDR3 coding sequence is TGTGCCAGCAGCGAGCGGTCGGATGAGCAGTTCTTC.

The chain carries TRBV13 and TRBJ2-5; 8 nucleotides match TRBD2. The germline CDR1 and CDR2 sequences are PRHDT and FYEKMQ (reference sequence). The CDR3 length is 13 residues. With V trimmed by 7 bases and J by 7 bases, 8 bases remained unmatched. In DNA, the CDR3 is TGTGCCAGCACCTCTTACGGGGGGGCGACCCAGTACTTC. It specifies CASTSYGGATQYF. Filled out from reference TRBV13 and TRBJ2-5, the complete variable domain reads AAGVIQSPRHLIKEKRETATLKCYPIPRHDTVYWYQQGPGQDPQFLISFYEKMQSDKGSIPDRFSAQQFSDYHSELNMSSLELGDSALYFCASTSYGGATQYFGPGTRLLVL.

As to this clonotype: The junction and the germline gene differ at one end; a read error may be behind it. This chain connects TRBV7-9 to TRBJ2-2, with a weak D call TRBD1 (6 bases). This CDR3 has 16 amino acids. Germline V gives CDR1 SEHNR, CDR2 FQNEAQ (reference sequence). Here the CDR3 DNA reads TGTGCCAGCAACCTAAAGCAGGGGCTGAACACCGAGGAGCTGTTTTTT. This codes for CASNLKQGLNTEELFF.

This clonotype was seen at least ten times. This chain links TRBV30 with TRBJ2-7; 7 bases map to TRBD2. Germline CDR1 and CDR2: GTSNPN and SVGIG (reference sequence). Trimming took 2 bases from V and 5 from J; bases not matched to a gene: 9. The CDR3 loop spans 14 amino acids. CDR3 nucleotides: TGTGCCTGGAGTCCTGGGACTATAGTTCACGAGCAGTACTTC. As protein: CAWSPGTIVHEQYF.

The sample holds many counts of this clonotype. The genes are TRBV4-3 and TRBJ2-3, with D hard to call. The CDR3 extends over 14 amino acids. Germline CDR1 LGHNA, CDR2 YSLEER. V was pared by 0 bases and J by 6 bases, with 10 bases between. The CDR3 here is CASSQEASVDTQYF. Written as DNA, the CDR3 is TGCGCCAGCAGCCAAGAGGCTAGTGTGGATACGCAGTATTTT.

This chain joins TRBV12-3 or TRBV12-4 and TRBJ2-5; perhaps D is TRBD1 or TRBD2 (5 bases each). The CDR3 has 14 residues. With 6 bases removed from V and 4 bases from J, the gap between germline ends came to 15 bases. DNA of the CDR3: TGTGCCAGCAGGCCTCCAGGGACCCCAGAGACCCAGTACTTC. Translated: CASRPPGTPETQYF.

The gene calls are TRBV3-1 and TRBJ1-6; D may be TRBD1 (5 bases). The CDR3 extends over 16 amino acids. Germline V CDR1 and CDR2: LGHDT, YNNKEL (reference sequence). Trimming took 1 base from V and 6 from J, leaving 13 bases between them. The chain's CDR3 is CASSQGGAGINSPLHF. The CDR3 DNA follows: TGTGCCAGCAGCCAAGGTGGGGCAGGTATTAATTCACCCCTCCACTTT.

This clonotype showed up many times. The rearrangement uses TRBV27 and TRBJ2-3; D may correspond to TRBD1 or TRBD2 (6 bases each). The germline V and J ends were trimmed by 3 bases and 0 bases, with 28 bases remaining between them. Germline lookup yields CDR1 MNHEY and CDR2 SMNVEV (reference sequence). This CDR3 comprises 21 residues. CDR3 loop: CASSLGGGDPGSGRSTDTQYF. The CDR3, as DNA: TGTGCCAGCAGTTTGGGGGGCGGGGACCCTGGGAGCGGCCGAAGCACAGATACGCAGTATTTT.

The chain uses TRBV6-1 and TRBJ2-3; D possibly corresponds to TRBD2 (6 bases). Germline CDR1 reads MNHNS; CDR2 reads SASEGT. V lost 5 bases to trimming and J lost 2 bases, with 20 bases between them. This CDR3 has 17 amino acids. CDR3 residues: CASSPLRGTGITDTQYF. The CDR3 DNA reads TGTGCCAGCAGTCCCCTGCGGGGCACGGGGATCACAGATACGCAGTATTTT.